This TCR beta chain was recorded in a study of T cell responses to AZD1222 COVID-19 vaccine. The count of this clone is one. Its antigen is undetermined. Trimming removed 4 bases from V and 3 bases from J, with 24 bases in between. The CDR3 has 19 residues. Looked up from germline, CDR1 is LGHDT and CDR2 is YNNKEL (reference sequence). Clones were read by immunoSEQ multiplex PCR, and TCRdb kept only the in-frame ones, dropping some. The sample carries roughly 120,000 clones, about 87% recorded once. Study-level points and caveats: Clonal diversity was possibly underestimated, and white British individuals and females predominated among donors.

The chain is built from TRBV3-1 (or the pseudogene TRBV3-2) and TRBJ2-2; D possibly matches TRBD1 or TRBD2 (6 bases each). The specimen was peripheral blood, collected on day 0 of AZD1222 vaccination. The sequence was obtained from an adult in good health. The CDR3 sequence is CASSRGTNRSVLDTGELFF. The CDR3 nucleotides are TGTGCCAGCAGCCGCGGGACAAACAGGTCGGTATTAGACACCGGGGAGCTGTTTTTT.